This TCR beta chain was observed in a study of cytomegalovirus exposure and HLA in healthy donors (dated by TCRdb to about 2017). As for the study more broadly: An earlier analysis of 587 of the donors reported 276 Gb of sequence data and 117 million unique TCR beta sequences obtained from roughly 180 million T cells. An early release covering approximately 600 HLA-typed donors comprised around 300 gigabases of sequencing data and some 79 million unique TCR sequences. The genetic ancestry cluster associated with self-reported Caucasian donors included about 81% of the 350 to 500 genotyped donors. The study was designed to test whether signatures of past pathogen exposure could be identified by cataloging public T cell receptors. The study used immunosequencing to profile the T cell repertoires of 666 subjects and linked those repertoires to cytomegalovirus serostatus. In addition to the first cohort of around 670 subjects, a separate validation cohort of approximately 130 different subjects was used. The study combined high-throughput TCR immunosequencing, statistical association of individual TCRs with disease status, and machine learning to predict cytomegalovirus infection status. A later analysis re-analyzed previously published TCR beta repertoires from 500 to 700 donors and added high-resolution HLA genotyping to study TCR occurrence patterns. In the later analysis, no new phenotypic data were used to find candidate immune exposures; instead, reliance was placed on TCR beta sequences and their occurrence across donors. In an earlier analysis of several hundred of the donors, high-throughput TCR beta sequencing was used to judge whether each TCR beta V gene segment behaved as functional or pseudogenic. Donor age, sex, ethnicity and CMV serostatus were compiled alongside the repertoire data. In a later genetic analysis, genome-wide SNP genotypes for about 60% of the 666 donors were used, and that subset was treated as a discovery cohort. All discovery cohort repertoires had been generated on a single sequencing platform. Class I and class II HLA loci were covered by the typing at four-digit resolution. Typing coverage varied by locus: roughly 629-630 donors for A, B, C, DRB1 and DQB1; approximately 520 for DQA1; 600 to 610 for DPA1; 450 to 480 for DPB1. About five DR-DQ haplotypes were handled as single units for association and clustering because linkage in the cohort was strong. On average, roughly 240,000 unique TCR beta nucleotide sequences were sequenced per donor among more than 350 genotyped donors of the cohort, with around 19% of those sequences being non-productive.

The library was prepared using the immunoSEQ multiplex PCR assay. For the multiplex PCR, a mixture combining 60 forward primers for TCR Vbeta segments and 13 reverse primers for TCR Jbeta segments was used. The CDR3 region of rearranged TCR beta genes was amplified from genomic DNA by a multiplex PCR assay. The amplified TCR beta libraries were sequenced on the Illumina HiSeq System as 87-base-pair reads. For the original study's pipeline: Across the 500 to 750 repertoires, a later analysis counted approximately 83 million unique TCR beta chains, about 10 million of which were shared by at least two donors. Raw reads were error-corrected and collapsed into unique sequences with a nearest-neighbor algorithm that merged closely related sequences to remove PCR and sequencing errors. CDR3 sequences were aligned to IMGT reference sequences to assign V, D and J gene segments. Each retained sequence needed at least a six-nucleotide match to both a V gene segment and a J gene segment. A rearrangement counted as productive if the CDR3 had no stop codons and remained in frame with V and J, and every other rearrangement counted as non-productive. Following IMGT convention, CDR3 was defined as the stretch from the second conserved V-encoded cysteine to the conserved J-encoded phenylalanine. The earlier analysis of some 580 of the donors excluded any sequence lacking an unambiguous match to a single V gene segment. An earlier analysis of 550 to 650 of the donors classified V segments as functional when productive rearrangements were above 56.7% and as segregating when the standard deviation between donors was above 5%. To diagnose cytomegalovirus status from the catalog of TCR beta chain sequences, a statistical classification framework was built. A later analysis assigned V and J genes by comparing TCR nucleotide sequences with IMGT/GENE-DB human TR gene sequences. The TCRdist pipeline was used in a later analysis to assign CDR3 sequences and most-parsimonious VDJ recombination scenarios. In a later analysis, every TCR beta chain was defined by the combination of its CDR3 amino acid sequence and its V-gene family, and reads without a unique V-gene family were dropped. A later analysis removed 550 to 650 highly shared, low-generation-probability nucleotide sequences to deal with suspected cross-contamination and a sequencing artifact. In a later analysis, a clonal expansion index was calculated for each public chain from normalized within-repertoire ranks of inferred template counts. In a later analysis, generation probabilities were computed with a VDJ recombination model fitted to out-of-frame rearrangements, and the resulting probabilities were checked against IGoR. In a later analysis, hypergeometric tests were used to score TCR-TCR, TCR-HLA and TCR-CMV co-occurrence, with a repertoire-size bias correction applied to TCR pairs. A later analysis estimated false discovery rates by permuting HLA or CMV assignments 20 times. In a later analysis, co-occurring TCRs were grouped using DBSCAN, with TCRdist sequence similarity added in when clustering inside HLA-allele-positive subsets. Repertoires with fewer than 30,000 or more than 120,000 public chains were left out of co-occurrence clustering, as were five repertoires with anomalous nucleotide sharing. TCRdb's version of the immuneACCESS table is confined to in-frame rearrangements and falls short of the full clone set. An unresolved V gene accounts for under half of the shortfall where checked; the remainder is of unknown origin. The V and J calls and clone size were taken over from that table, and D and trimming were inferred from the DNA. This sample lists 150,000 to 180,000 clones; around 79% were detected once. The ten largest clones take up roughly 8% of the sample.

Results and caveats for the whole study, not just this receptor: According to a later analysis, most CMV-associated TCR beta chains appeared to be HLA-restricted, and the HLA associations seemed to be driven largely by CMV exposure. Only TCR beta chains were sequenced in this cohort, and the absence of alpha or paired-chain data limited detectable features. Most TCR sequences were observed very rarely across donors, whereas some public TCRs were present in many individuals. A further reported finding was that TCR beta sequences accurately predicted the HLA-A and HLA-B alleles for most subjects in the first cohort. The sequencing pipeline was judged likely to have produced a cluster of highly shared sequence variants as a technical artifact. Several of the top co-occurrence clusters appeared to be linked to parvovirus B19, influenza, CMV and Epstein-Barr virus, according to a later analysis. In an earlier analysis of roughly 500 of the donors, most TCR beta V segments appeared in productive rearrangements about 87% or about 30% of the time, broadly matching IMGT annotations. Presence/absence analyses assumed roughly uniform sequencing depth across donors, an assumption that may not hold. In the study, some 160 TCR beta chains were listed as associated with cytomegalovirus. In vitro tests confirmed that three of the cytomegalovirus-associated TCR beta chains recognize cytomegalovirus antigens. A later genetic analysis reported fewer N-insertions in productive TCRs among donors in an Asian-associated ancestry cluster than the roughly 700-donor mean. When HLA alleles, especially DR and DQ, strongly co-occurred, attributing TCR associations to individual alleles was difficult. According to the authors, the approach could potentially be generalized to other disease states and immunological phenotypes. Some IMGT-functional V segments, including TRBV6-2 and TRBV6-3, could not be distinguished by the 87-base-pair reads and were therefore excluded. A later analysis found that HLA-associated TCR beta chains were more clonally expanded and had lower generation probabilities than equally common non-associated chains. Because HLA typing was missing for some donors at each locus, association tests included only the typed subset. In a later analysis, TCR association rates were found to vary across HLA loci, with the most associated TCRs seen for DRB1 alleles and the fewest for HLA-C alleles. Some 16 rarely observed V segments, including chromosome 9 orphons, were excluded from the earlier analysis of a few hundred of the donors because counts were too low. V-gene and J-gene trimming of TCR beta chains was associated with a missense DCLRE1C variant in a later genetic analysis, and the association was replicated in an independent cohort. Correlated functional status among segregating V segments might be attributable to linkage disequilibrium, but an unknown experimental factor could not be ruled out. Immune exposure information for the cohort was limited to CMV serostatus. A later analysis associated 17,000 or so TCR beta sequences with specific HLA alleles at a false discovery rate of 0.05. In both the original and validation cohorts, the classifier was reported to diagnose cytomegalovirus status with high specificity and sensitivity.

Details on this clone: Which antigen it targets is not known. No clone much larger than this one lies a single base away; base qualities are absent.

The cohort comprised some 700 healthy bone marrow donors. At the time of sampling, all cohort members were nominally healthy, though unrecorded immune exposures were likely present. The donor tested CMV seropositive and was one of the 289 seropositive cohort members. A peripheral blood sample was provided by each donor, and peripheral blood mononuclear cells were used for TCR beta sequencing. The Qiagen DNeasy Blood Extraction Kit was used to extract genomic DNA from the blood cell samples. The CDR3 covers 14 residues, taking in both the cysteine and the phenylalanine. Kept here is only the CDR3 DNA, which spans 42 bases and is read in frame from base 1. Looking up the germline V gene yields CDR1 SQVTM and CDR2 ANQGSEA. Trimming removed 7 bases from V and 5 bases from J, leaving 20 bases between the germline ends.

The sequenced sample was PBMCs. The rearranged chain carries TRBV29-1 and TRBJ1-1; TRBD1 is possibly the D segment (5 matching bases). This TCR came from a man younger than 40 in good health and CMV-seropositive. The sequenced DNA: TGCAGCGCTGGCCTCGGGGGGGGAGAGACTGAAGCTTTCTTT. Its protein is CSAGLGGGETEAFF.